These 22 T cell receptor beta chains were sequenced from one sample in a study of type 1 regulatory T cells. General study findings and limits: Compared with non-Tr1 cells, Tr1 cells showed a narrower TCR repertoire.

TCRdb called the reads again in MiXCR, with one record for every CDR3 protein. Found here are more than 4,500 distinct CDR3 sequences, about 24% of them singletons; the top ten hold 35% to 40%. Their target antigens are unknown. Sequencing was performed on cultured type 1 regulatory T (Tr1) cells, either the whole culture or a sorted fraction (not recorded which). The source is a human donor in good health.

A remark on this clonotype: This clone may be a read error of a much larger clone one base away. The chain couples TRBV14 to TRBJ2-2; D perhaps matches TRBD1 (5 bases). The CDR3 has 14 residues. Germline V gene sequence: CDR1 SGHDN, CDR2 FVKESK. The V and J ends lost 2 bases and 6 bases respectively, with 10 bases between them. The CDR3 nucleotides read TGTGCCAGCAGCCAATCCAGGACACCCGGGGAGCTGTTTTTT. This translates into CASSQSRTPGELFF.

This clonotype was seen a few times. The rearrangement joins TRBV28 to TRBJ2-7; D is unclear. CDR3 length: 13 residues. Germline CDR1 MDHEN, CDR2 SYDVKM. The V end was cut by 3 bases, the J end by 4 bases, with 10 bases between. The CDR3 nucleotides are TGTGCCAGCAGTTTTAGGCAGGTATACGAGCAGTACTTC. Translation: CASSFRQVYEQYF.

The rearrangement joins TRBV5-4 to TRBJ2-1; TRBD2 matches at 8 bases. V shed 0 bases and J 0 bases; nucleotides not matched to a gene: 11. The germline V gene encodes CDR1 SGHNT and CDR2 YYREEE (reference sequence). This CDR3 has 19 residues. The CDR3 loop reads CASSLDLLRGGGSYNEQFF. Written as DNA, the CDR3 is TGTGCCAGCAGCTTGGATCTGCTCCGGGGGGGGGGCTCCTACAATGAGCAGTTCTTC.

This clonotype was counted many times. The rearrangement uses TRBV18 and TRBJ1-2, with D possibly TRBD1 on 5 matching bases. Germline CDR1 reads KGHSH; CDR2 reads LQKENI. Trimming took off 6 bases at V and 0 bases at J, with 11 bases between the two ends. This CDR3 is 14 amino acids long. CDR3 residues: CASSPGAPNYGYTF. DNA of the CDR3: TGTGCCAGCTCCCCCGGGGCGCCTAACTATGGCTACACCTTC. The complete variable domain, with remaining parts taken from reference TRBV18 and TRBJ1-2, reads NAGVMQNPRHLVRRRGQEARLRCSPMKGHSHVYWYRQLPEEGLKFMVYLQKENIIDESGMPKERFSAEFPKEGPSILRIQQVVRGDSAAYFCASSPGAPNYGYTFGSGTRLTVV.

CDR3 DNA sequence: TGTGCCAGCAGCTTCGGCAGGGTTGGGCTCTATGGCTACACCTTC. Translated, it gives CASSFGRVGLYGYTF. The V gene is TRBV7-2, the J gene TRBJ1-2; a weak D match, TRBD1 (5 bases). CDR3 length equals 15 residues. Germline lookup yields CDR1 SGHTA and CDR2 FQGNSA. The V and J ends lost 3 bases and 4 bases respectively, with 15 bases between them.

The V call is TRBV11-3, the J call TRBJ2-5; perhaps TRBD1 as D (5 bases). The CDR3 consists of 14 residues. V lost 1 base to trimming and J lost 2 bases, with 8 bases between them. Germline V gene lookup returns CDR1 SGHNT and CDR2 YENEEA. CDR3: CASSLGGGQETQYF. CDR3 in DNA: TGTGCCAGCAGCTTAGGGGGCGGTCAAGAGACCCAGTACTTC.

Details on this clonotype: Only one base separates this from a far larger clonotype, so it likely reflects a read error. The rearrangement links TRBV6-5 to TRBJ2-4; D unresolved. The CDR3 has 14 residues. CDR1 is MNHEY and CDR2 is SVGAGI in the germline V gene. This CDR3 reads CASSESAGVNIRYF. The CDR3 DNA reads TGCGCCAGCAGTGAGTCGGCAGGAGTAAACATTCGGTACTTC.

There are many counts of this clonotype. V usage is TRBV18 and J usage is TRBJ1-1; the D gene is possibly TRBD1 (6 bases). The germline V and J ends were trimmed by 3 bases and 4 bases, with 18 bases remaining between them. This CDR3 spans 16 amino acids. The germline gives CDR1 KGHSH, CDR2 LQKENI. The CDR3 loop is CASSPQQGGTGTEAFF. In DNA form, the CDR3 reads TGTGCCAGCTCACCCCAACAGGGCGGGACGGGCACTGAAGCTTTCTTT.

The rearrangement links TRBV29-1 to TRBJ2-1, with D perhaps matching TRBD2 (5 bases). Trimming stripped 6 bases from V and 9 bases from J, with 12 bases between. Germline V gene data show CDR1 as SQVTM and CDR2 as ANQGSEA. The CDR3 is made up of 11 amino acids. Written as DNA, the CDR3 is TGCAGCGTCGTGAGGACTGGTGAGCAGTTCTTC. The encoded protein is CSVVRTGEQFF.

By sample fraction, this clonotype is medium-sized. The J gene is TRBJ1-1, the V gene TRBV20-1; maybe TRBD1 (5 bases). The CDR3 has 14 residues. CDR1 and CDR2 (germline): DFQATT, SNEGSKA (reference sequence). Trimming left V 3 bases short and J 0 bases short, with 11 bases between. The CDR3 DNA follows: TGCAGTGCTAGTGGGGCACCTATGAACACTGAAGCTTTCTTT. Its translation is CSASGAPMNTEAFF.

This clonotype ranks as large. The chain has TRBV2 and TRBJ2-5, with 8 positions matching TRBD1. Germline V lookup: CDR1 SNHLY, CDR2 FYNNEI. The CDR3 runs to 16 residues. V gave up 0 bases and J gave up 1 base; unmatched junction bases: 4. CDR3 sequence (DNA): TGTGCCAGCAGTGAAGCCCCAGGGGGCCCCCAAGAGACCCAGTACTTC. Its protein is CASSEAPGGPQETQYF.

About this clonotype itself: One end of the junction fails to match germline, which may point to a read error. The V gene is TRBV25-1, the J gene TRBJ2-7; D is uncertain. Germline CDR1 reads MGHDK; CDR2 reads SYGVNS. This CDR3 comprises 14 residues. CDR3 sequence (DNA): TGCGCCAGCAGTGAATATGGGTTGGACTACGAGCAGTACTTC. Translating it yields CASSEYGLDYEQYF.

This clonotype is medium-sized within its sample. V usage is TRBV6-1 and J usage is TRBJ1-2; D may be TRBD1 (5 bases). The germline V and J ends were trimmed by 3 bases and 4 bases, with 9 bases remaining between them. The CDR3 runs 13 residues. Germline CDR1 MNHNS, CDR2 SASEGT. CDR3 DNA: TGTGCCAGCAGTGAGCGACAGCTCTATGGCTACACCTTC. Translation gives CASSERQLYGYTF.

The chain combines TRBV29-1 with TRBJ1-2; weak D call: TRBD1 (5 bases). Trimming cost V 2 bases and J 3 bases, with 19 bases left between them. This CDR3 contains 16 residues. Germline V gives CDR1 SQVTM, CDR2 ANQGSEA. The CDR3 loop reads CSVENRGRGKDYGYTF. Here the CDR3 DNA reads TGCAGCGTTGAAAATCGGGGTCGGGGGAAGGACTATGGCTACACCTTC.

This clonotype was detected a few times. The chain carries TRBV28 and TRBJ1-6, with no clear D. This CDR3 is 16 amino acids long. Germline V CDR1 and CDR2: MDHEN, SYDVKM. Trimming removed 6 bases at V and 4 bases at J, with 16 bases between. DNA of the CDR3: TGTGCCAGCAGGTCCGCGGTTGTGGGGTATAATTCACCCCTCCACTTT. Translated: CASRSAVVGYNSPLHF.

This clonotype was seen just once. A far larger clone differs by one base, so this is likely a read error. The gene calls are TRBV18 and TRBJ2-1; the match to TRBD2 covers 7 bases. Per germline, CDR1 KGHSH and CDR2 LQKENI. The CDR3 has 15 amino acids. With V trimmed by 6 bases and J by 10 bases, 15 bases remained unmatched. The CDR3 DNA reads TGTGCCAGCTCCCGGGGCAGGGAGGGCCCCTACGAGCAGTTCTTC. Translation: CASSRGREGPYEQFF.

The table lists this clonotype with a few counts. The chain employs TRBV18 and TRBJ1-1; 9 positions match TRBD1. Germline CDR1 and CDR2: KGHSH and LQKENI. V lost 3 bases, J lost 4 bases, and 21 bases stayed unmatched. This CDR3 is built from 20 residues. The CDR3 DNA is TGTGCCAGCTCACCCCGGGGCGCCGACAGGGGGGCGCGAGGGGGCACTGAAGCTTTCTTT. Its translation is CASSPRGADRGARGGTEAFF.

The CDR3 DNA reads as TGTGCCAGCAGTTTGTGGCCCCAGCCCCAGCATTTT. As protein: CASSLWPQPQHF. The chain employs TRBV28 and TRBJ1-5; unclear D gene. Germline V gene lookup returns CDR1 MDHEN and CDR2 SYDVKM. This CDR3 is 12 amino acids long. V was shortened by 3 bases and J by 7 bases, with 7 bases between the two germline ends.

This clonotype was counted ten times or more. This sequence joins TRBV20-1 and TRBJ1-2; 7 bases fit TRBD1. V gave up 6 bases and J gave up 8 bases; unmatched junction bases: 15. The CDR3 is 14 amino acids. Per the germline V gene, CDR1 is DFQATT and CDR2 is SNEGSKA (reference sequence). The CDR3 DNA sequence: TGCAGTGCCGAAGGGGGGCTGGACAGGAACGGCTACACCTTC. Translation gives CSAEGGLDRNGYTF.

Within the sample, this clonotype is medium-sized. V is TRBV19 and J is TRBJ1-1; unclear D gene. CDR1 is LNHDA and CDR2 is SQIVND in the germline V gene (reference sequence). Trimming removed 8 bases from V and 0 bases from J, with 13 bases in between. The CDR3 sequence is 14 residues long. The CDR3 sequence is CASRYSQMNTEAFF. Here the CDR3 DNA reads TGTGCCAGTCGGTACAGCCAAATGAACACTGAAGCTTTCTTT.

This chain links TRBV12-3 or TRBV12-4 with TRBJ1-2; TRBD1 might be the D (5 bases). V was shortened by 5 bases and J by 8 bases, with 12 bases between the two germline ends. This CDR3 is 12 amino acids long. The CDR3 sequence: CASSPEGRGYTF. The CDR3 DNA reads TGTGCCAGCAGTCCAGAGGGGAGGGGCTACACCTTC.

This clonotype was counted between two and nine times. The rearrangement uses TRBV18 and TRBJ1-1, with 7 bases fitting TRBD1. V shed 4 bases, J shed 2 bases, and the junction held 10 bases outside the gene matches. The CDR3 spans 16 residues. Germline CDR1 is KGHSH and CDR2 is LQKENI. DNA for the CDR3: TGTGCCAGCTCACGACTCCCGGGACAGAGTAACACTGAAGCTTTCTTT. Protein sequence: CASSRLPGQSNTEAFF.